This entry lists 32 T cell receptor beta chains sequenced from one sample in a study of T cells in Graves' hyperthyroidism and ophthalmopathy. Regions amplified from RNA transcripts were the TCR beta CDR3 regions. Primed by the HTBI set, a first-round RT-PCR was run on the TCR CDR3. TCRdb re-called the multiplex PCR reads through MiXCR, storing one row per CDR3 protein. The sample contains approximately 640,000 distinct CDR3 sequences, 15% to 20% of which appear only once. Sequenced material: blood. All receptors derive from a man aged 50-59 years with Graves' hyperthyroidism.

This clonotype occurred many times. The V gene is TRBV5-1, the J gene TRBJ2-3; 9 bases line up with TRBD2. The V segment lost 2 bases and the J segment 5 bases; nucleotides outside the gene matches: 12. The CDR3 loop spans 17 amino acids. CDR1 SGHRS and CDR2 YFSETQ come from the germline V gene. The CDR3 nucleotides are TGCGCCAGCAGCTTACTGACCACGGGACTAGCATTAGATACGCAGTATTTT. It encodes CASSLLTTGLALDTQYF.

This clonotype has a single count. V usage is TRBV27 and J usage is TRBJ1-6, with TRBD1 matching over 7 bases. This CDR3 has 16 residues. Germline V gives CDR1 MNHEY, CDR2 SMNVEV (reference sequence). V dropped 2 bases and J dropped 3; count of bases not matched to a gene: 4. DNA for the CDR3: TGTGCCAGCAGTTTAATTCCAGGGGGCTATAATTCACCCCTCCACTTT. The encoded protein is CASSLIPGGYNSPLHF.

The gene calls are TRBV4-1 and TRBJ1-2, with D tentatively TRBD1 (6 bases). Trimming left V 1 base short and J 7 bases short, with 13 bases between. The CDR3 is made up of 14 amino acids. CDR1 is MGHRA, CDR2 YSYEKL, per germline. The CDR3 spells CASSQGWGAPGYTF. CDR3 coding DNA: TGCGCCAGCAGCCAAGGTTGGGGGGCGCCTGGCTACACCTTC.

This chain links TRBV25-1 with TRBJ2-3; 11 positions match TRBD2. Trimming removed 5 bases from V and 3 bases from J; junction bases left unmatched: 10. Germline V gives CDR1 MGHDK, CDR2 SYGVNS. The CDR3 consists of 17 residues. The CDR3 nucleotides read TGTGCCAGCAGTTACCGCCTAGGGACTAGCGGTACAGATACGCAGTATTTT. Translation: CASSYRLGTSGTDTQYF.

The CDR3 coding sequence is TGCAGCGTTGACGGTGAAAATCGAGGGGGCTACACCTTC. Its protein is CSVDGENRGGYTF. The J gene is TRBJ1-2, the V gene TRBV29-1; D gene uncertain. The V gene lost 3 bases and the J gene lost 8 bases, with 16 bases spanning the gap. The CDR3 is 13 residues long. Germline values: CDR1 SQVTM, CDR2 ANQGSEA.

The chain has TRBV12-3 or TRBV12-4 and TRBJ2-2, with a possible D match to TRBD2 (6 bases). The CDR3 has 12 amino acids. The ends were cut back, 4 bases at V and 17 bases at J, with 17 bases in the middle. CDR3 loop: CASSSAGGNPFF. The CDR3 nucleotides are TGTGCCAGCAGTTCCGCCGGCGGGAATCCCTTTTTT.

The chain is built from TRBV19 and TRBJ2-5, with a tentative D call TRBD1 (5 bases). CDR3 length equals 14 residues. Between the trimmed V and J ends, which lost 6 bases and 5 bases, there was a span of 16 bases. Per germline, CDR1 LNHDA and CDR2 SQIVND (reference sequence). Here the CDR3 DNA reads TGTGCCAGTAGGAGGAATGGGGCGGAGGAGACCCAGTACTTC. Encoded protein: CASRRNGAEETQYF.

On this clonotype: An end of the junction does not agree with germline; a read error may underlie this. The chain joins TRBV6-1 to TRBJ2-7; no clear D gene. There are 15 residues in the CDR3. Germline lookup yields CDR1 MNHNS and CDR2 SASEGT. The CDR3 reads CASSDSVPSSYDQYF. The CDR3 DNA reads TGTGCCAGCAGTGATTCAGTCCCGAGCTCCTACGATCAGTACTTC.

This clonotype turned up a few times. This sequence joins TRBV14 and TRBJ2-5, with 7 bases fitting TRBD1. This CDR3 comprises 15 residues. With V trimmed by 4 bases and J by 5 bases, 10 bases remained unmatched. The germline V gene encodes CDR1 SGHDN and CDR2 FVKESK. The CDR3 here is CASSRGTEKRETQYF. Here the CDR3 DNA reads TGTGCCAGCAGCCGAGGGACAGAAAAGAGGGAGACCCAGTACTTC.

This clonotype has ten or more counts. The rearrangement joins TRBV12-3 or TRBV12-4 to TRBJ1-5, with a weak D call TRBD1 (5 bases). This CDR3 spans 14 amino acids. V was pared by 10 bases and J by 2 bases, with 15 bases between. CDR3 amino acids: CATSGEGGNQPQHF. The CDR3 DNA reads as TGTGCCACCTCGGGGGAAGGCGGCAATCAGCCCCAGCATTTT.

The chain joins TRBV27 to TRBJ2-7; D ambiguous. In germline, CDR1 is MNHEY, CDR2 SMNVEV (reference sequence). There are 13 residues in the CDR3. V lost 5 bases and J lost 4, with 12 bases in between. CDR3 protein: CASSLRRGYEQYF. The CDR3 nucleotides are TGTGCCAGCAGTCTCCGTCGCGGATACGAGCAGTACTTC.

V is TRBV7-6 and J is TRBJ2-7; D remains ambiguous. This CDR3 comprises 15 residues. Germline loops: CDR1 SGHVS, CDR2 FNYEAQ. Trimming removed 3 bases from V and 4 bases from J, with 16 bases in between. The CDR3 loop is CASSLVPLARYEQYF. In DNA form, the CDR3 reads TGTGCCAGCAGCTTGGTACCTTTGGCGAGGTACGAGCAGTACTTC.

There are many counts of this clonotype. The chain combines TRBV7-8 with TRBJ2-3, with D possibly being TRBD2 (6 bases). The CDR3 spans 13 residues. The V gene lost 4 bases and the J gene lost 8 bases, with 13 bases spanning the gap. CDR1 SGHVS and CDR2 FQNEAQ come from the germline V gene. The chain's CDR3 is CASSSERVGTQYF. Written as DNA, the CDR3 is TGTGCCAGCAGCTCAGAGCGGGTTGGTACGCAGTATTTT.

This chain connects TRBV6-1 to TRBJ2-5; D is tentatively TRBD1 or TRBD2 (5 bases each). V was cut by 5 bases and J by 4 bases, with 20 bases left in between. The CDR3 is made up of 16 amino acids. The V gene's germline CDR1 is MNHNS and CDR2 SASEGT. Here the CDR3 DNA reads TGTGCCAGCAGTATTACTGACGGGGCGTGGGGAGAGACCCAGTACTTC. Residues: CASSITDGAWGETQYF.

This clonotype was seen only a few times. The chain joins TRBV11-2 to TRBJ2-7; D possibly corresponds to TRBD1 (6 bases). The V gene's germline CDR1 is SGHAT and CDR2 FQNNGV. The CDR3 extends over 15 amino acids. V was pared by 7 bases and J by 1 base, with 17 bases between. The DNA for the CDR3 is TGTGCCAGCACCTTCCTACAGGGCCCTTCCTACGAGCAGTACTTC. Residues: CASTFLQGPSYEQYF.

This clonotype was seen many times. The CDR3 is CSARAPQTYEQYF. CDR3 in DNA: TGCAGTGCTAGAGCCCCCCAAACCTACGAGCAGTACTTC. This sequence joins TRBV20-1 and TRBJ2-7; the D is unclear. The CDR3 sequence is 13 residues long. Germline V CDR1 and CDR2: DFQATT, SNEGSKA (reference sequence). With 1 base removed from V and 2 bases from J, the gap between germline ends came to 9 bases.

There are many counts of this clonotype. This chain links TRBV2 with TRBJ2-1; no firm D call. The germline V gene encodes CDR1 SNHLY and CDR2 FYNNEI. This CDR3 is 16 amino acids long. The V and J ends lost 0 bases and 5 bases respectively, with 14 bases between them. CDR3 bases: TGTGCCAGCAGTGAAGCGGCCCCTCTCCTACACAATGAGCAGTTCTTC. Encoded protein: CASSEAAPLLHNEQFF.

This clonotype was detected many times. This chain joins TRBV3-1 and TRBJ2-3; D possibly corresponds to TRBD2 (5 bases). Germline lookup yields CDR1 LGHDT and CDR2 YNNKEL (reference sequence). Deletions cut 0 bases from V and 0 bases from J, with 10 bases between. This CDR3 is built from 16 residues. The CDR3 nucleotides are TGTGCCAGCAGCCAAGAAAGGGCTAGCAGCACAGATACGCAGTATTTT. Translating gives CASSQERASSTDTQYF.

This clonotype was seen at least ten times. The chain couples TRBV12-3 or TRBV12-4 to TRBJ2-5; 9 bases agree with TRBD1. After removal of 5 bases from V and 6 bases from J, the junction contained 10 bases not matched to a gene. This CDR3 has 15 residues. CDR3 coding DNA: TGTGCCAGCAGTCCAATAACAGGGGGCGCAAAGACCCAGTACTTC. Encoded protein: CASSPITGGAKTQYF.

This clonotype was counted at least ten times. V and J are TRBV6-5 and TRBJ1-1, with TRBD1 identical over 9 bases. CDR3 length: 14 residues. J was trimmed by 6 bases and V by 4 bases; bases with no gene match: 6. The germline V gene encodes CDR1 MNHEY and CDR2 SVGAGI. The CDR3 protein is CASSSGTGSAEAFF. CDR3 coding DNA: TGTGCCAGCAGTTCCGGGACAGGGTCCGCTGAAGCTTTCTTT.

This clonotype was seen only a few times. The chain couples TRBV28 to TRBJ2-7; a possible D gene is TRBD2 (6 bases). This CDR3 has 15 residues. Trimming stripped 2 bases from V and 7 bases from J, with 18 bases between. Germline V CDR1 and CDR2: MDHEN, SYDVKM. The chain's CDR3 is CASSLGGTGSGEQYF. CDR3 DNA: TGTGCCAGCAGTTTAGGGGGGACCGGGAGTGGGGAGCAGTACTTC.

The chain couples TRBV3-1 to TRBJ1-5, with TRBD1 identical over 9 bases. The trim removed 3 bases at V and 5 bases at J, leaving 5 bases unmatched. Germline V gives CDR1 LGHDT, CDR2 YNNKEL (reference sequence). CDR3 length: 15 amino acids. This CDR3 reads CASSHGTGPDQPQHF. DNA of the CDR3: TGTGCCAGCAGCCACGGGACAGGGCCTGATCAGCCCCAGCATTTT.

This clonotype was counted at least ten times. V is TRBV7-9 and J is TRBJ2-5; TRBD2 might be the D (5 bases). Germline V gives CDR1 SEHNR, CDR2 FQNEAQ (reference sequence). This CDR3 has 15 amino acids. V lost 5 bases and J 3 bases, leaving 16 bases between the germline ends. The CDR3 here is CASSPRGAEKETQYF. The CDR3 DNA follows: TGTGCCAGCAGCCCCCGAGGAGCGGAGAAAGAGACCCAGTACTTC.

About this clonotype itself: The CDR3 does not end in the conserved phenylalanine or tryptophan, so this is likely a read error. This chain joins TRBV5-1 and TRBJ2-3, with 12 bases lining up with TRBD2. Trimming at V came to 4 bases and at J to 5 bases, leaving 2 bases not matched to a gene. This CDR3 region has 14 residues. Germline V gene lookup returns CDR1 SGHRS and CDR2 YFSETQ. This CDR3 reads CASSPGLAGDTQYS. The CDR3 nucleotides are TGCGCCAGCAGCCCGGGACTAGCGGGAGATACGCAGTATTCT.

This clonotype was detected ten times or more. The chain is built from TRBV28 and TRBJ2-7; 9 bases map to TRBD1. The germline V gene has CDR1 MDHEN and CDR2 SYDVKM. The CDR3 sequence is 14 residues long. V was clipped by 5 bases and J by 5 bases; unmatched bases: 7. CDR3 protein: CASSAGTGSHEQYF. The CDR3 coding sequence is TGTGCCAGCAGTGCCGGGACAGGGTCTCACGAGCAGTACTTC.

The chain combines TRBV20-1 with TRBJ1-4; D might be TRBD1 (5 bases). The CDR3 is 15 amino acids. Germline V gives CDR1 DFQATT, CDR2 SNEGSKA (reference sequence). V lost 3 bases and J lost 5, with 16 bases in between. CDR3 in amino acids: CSASPPGVGNEKLFF. The DNA for the CDR3 is TGCAGTGCTAGCCCTCCGGGGGTAGGGAATGAAAAACTGTTTTTT.

There are a few counts of this clonotype. The chain links TRBV9 to TRBJ1-5; maybe TRBD1 (6 bases). Germline values: CDR1 SGDLS, CDR2 YYNGEE. The germline V and J ends were trimmed by 0 bases and 3 bases, with 10 bases remaining between them. This CDR3 has 15 residues. The CDR3 coding sequence is TGTGCCAGCAGCGTAGTAGGGGGAATCAATCAGCCCCAGCATTTT. Its translation: CASSVVGGINQPQHF.

CDR3 in amino acids: CASTSLTQNLRQGVYGYTF. In nucleotides, the CDR3 is TGTGCCAGCACCTCCTTAACACAAAACCTAAGACAGGGGGTCTATGGCTACACCTTC. The V call is TRBV7-9, the J call TRBJ1-2, with 9 nucleotides matching TRBD1. The length of the CDR3 is 19 residues. Looked up from germline, CDR1 is SEHNR and CDR2 is FQNEAQ (reference sequence). V lost 7 bases, J lost 4 bases, and 22 bases stayed unmatched.

Many counts were recorded for this clonotype. The chain links TRBV9 to TRBJ1-1; D gene uncertain. Looked up from germline, CDR1 is SGDLS and CDR2 is YYNGEE. Trimming cost V 0 bases and J 5 bases, with 8 bases left between them. CDR3 length: 13 amino acids. This CDR3 is CASSVVPQTEAFF. The CDR3 DNA reads as TGTGCCAGCAGCGTAGTGCCCCAAACTGAAGCTTTCTTT.

This clonotype was detected ten times or more. V usage is TRBV3-1 and J usage is TRBJ1-2; weak D call: TRBD1 (5 bases). With 2 bases removed from V and 5 bases from J, the gap between germline ends came to 15 bases. The CDR3 extends over 15 amino acids. CDR1 is LGHDT, CDR2 YNNKEL, per germline (reference sequence). As DNA, the CDR3 is TGTGCCAGCAGCCAACGACAGTTTGATTCATATGGCTACACCTTC. Its protein is CASSQRQFDSYGYTF.

This clonotype occurred a few times. V is TRBV20-1 and J is TRBJ2-7; 9 bases match TRBD2. The junction had 19 bases not matched to a gene; V was cut back by 0 bases and J by 4 bases. Germline CDR1 and CDR2: DFQATT and SNEGSKA (reference sequence). The CDR3 consists of 19 residues. In DNA, the CDR3 is TGCAGTGCTAGAGATCGTTCCATCGGGATAGCGGGAGAAATATACGAGCAGTACTTC. Its protein product is CSARDRSIGIAGEIYEQYF.

Many counts were recorded for this clonotype. For the CDR3, the DNA is TGTGCCAGCAGTTACCAGGGGATGAACACTGAAGCTTTCTTT. It is translated as CASSYQGMNTEAFF. V and J are TRBV27 and TRBJ1-1, with D perhaps matching TRBD1 (6 bases). Trimming pared 4 bases from V and 0 bases from J, leaving 9 bases between. Germline CDR1 reads MNHEY; CDR2 reads SMNVEV (reference sequence). The CDR3 totals 14 residues.